The TCR beta chain under discussion was sequenced for a study of T-cell reconstitution after alpha-beta-depleted transplantation in children. It was with unique molecular identifiers that the TCRbeta library was prepared. Via MiXCR, TCRdb re-called the PCR reads, giving one row per CDR3 protein. Of 150,000 to 200,000 distinct CDR3 sequences listed, roughly 6.8% are singletons. This clonotype was observed many times. V was clipped by 0 bases and J by 10 bases, with 20 bases between them. CDR1 is SGDLS, CDR2 YYNGEE, per germline. CDR3 length: 16 amino acids. This clonotype was sampled from a human donor who donated a stem cell graft to a child with Wiskott-Aldrich syndrome. The chain carries TRBV9 and TRBJ2-1; either TRBD1 or TRBD2 may fit D (5 bases each). Sequences were derived from PBMCs from the stem cell graft donor, sampled from the stem cell graft. The CDR3 DNA sequence: TGTGCCAGCAGCGTAGTTCCCGGGTTTGGGGGTGACGAGCAGTTCTTC. Protein sequence: CASSVVPGFGGDEQFF.